This record looks at one T cell receptor (beta chain) sequence and its context. Its antigen is not identified. Germline V gives CDR1 SGHRS, CDR2 YFSETQ. The CDR3 runs 18 residues. V gave up 4 bases and J gave up 5 bases; unmatched junction bases: 12. The data are from a study of T cell clones after liver transplantation. Study outcomes and limitations: These preliminary findings come from unstandardized post-transplant sampling times.

Some clones are missing from TCRdb's copy, which holds only in-frame ones; the method was immunoSEQ multiplex PCR. The table has 77,000 or so clones, over 70% seen once. The chain links TRBV5-1 to TRBJ2-5, with TRBD2 identical over 15 bases. The specimen comprised CD4+ T cells from blood, sampled 12 months after liver transplant. The TCR was taken from a human patient who received a liver transplant. Some T cells may have originated in the graft donor. The CDR3 DNA sequence: TGCGCCAGCAGCCGGGGACTAGCGGGAGGCCTATTGGGGGAGACCCAGTACTTC. Protein product: CASSRGLAGGLLGETQYF.